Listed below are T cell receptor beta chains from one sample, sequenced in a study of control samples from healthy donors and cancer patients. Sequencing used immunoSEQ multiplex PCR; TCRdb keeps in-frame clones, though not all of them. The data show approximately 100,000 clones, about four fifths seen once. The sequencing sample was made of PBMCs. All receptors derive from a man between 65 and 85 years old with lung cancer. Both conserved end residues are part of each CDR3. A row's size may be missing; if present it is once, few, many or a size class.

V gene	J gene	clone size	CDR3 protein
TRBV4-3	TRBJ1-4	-	CASSQDLAEKLFF
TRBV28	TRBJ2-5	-	CASSSQETQYF
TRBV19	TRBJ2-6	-	CASISHSGANVLTF
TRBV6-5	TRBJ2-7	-	CASFTGPYEQYF
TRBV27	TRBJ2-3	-	CASEAAAADKPSTDTQYF
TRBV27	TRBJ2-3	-	CASSGPGQGVYTQYF
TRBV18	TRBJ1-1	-	CASSDQGIMNTEAFF
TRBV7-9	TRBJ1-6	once	CASSPLGYNSPLHF
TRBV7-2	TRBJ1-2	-	CASSPQPGTLGGYTF
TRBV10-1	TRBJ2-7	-	CASSERRGFEQYF
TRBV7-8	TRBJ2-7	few	CASSFSGGHEQYF
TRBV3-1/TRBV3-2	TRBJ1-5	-	CASSLGQGNQPQHF
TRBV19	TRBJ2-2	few	CASSPQTGAPSGELFF
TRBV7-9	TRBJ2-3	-	CASSFRGADTQYF
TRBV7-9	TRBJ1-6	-	CASSPGTPRSPLHF
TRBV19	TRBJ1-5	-	CASSGGQAGNQPQHF
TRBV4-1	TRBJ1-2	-	CASSQAGQGANYGYTF
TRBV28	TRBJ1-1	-	CASSLGQGVGTEAFF
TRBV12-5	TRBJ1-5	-	CASARQGEVRNQPQHF
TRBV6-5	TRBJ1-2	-	CASRRQGAADYGYTF
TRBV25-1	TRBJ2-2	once	CASRAIFGGELFF
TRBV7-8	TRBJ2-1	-	CASSLIAGQRGVGSEQFF
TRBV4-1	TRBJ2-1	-	CASSQESRGGAYNEQFF
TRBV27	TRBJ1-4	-	CASSLPNEKLFF
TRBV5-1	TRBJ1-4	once	CASSVTGDNEKLFF
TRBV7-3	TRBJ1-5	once	CASSPDRRQPQHF
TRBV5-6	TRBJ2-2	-	CASTLLGTANTGELFF
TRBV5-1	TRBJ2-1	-	CASSFRSGGPNEQFF
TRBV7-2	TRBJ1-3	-	CASSQVGTSGNTIYF
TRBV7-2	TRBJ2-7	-	CASSLGPTNEQYF
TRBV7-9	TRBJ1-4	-	CASSLETGATLFF